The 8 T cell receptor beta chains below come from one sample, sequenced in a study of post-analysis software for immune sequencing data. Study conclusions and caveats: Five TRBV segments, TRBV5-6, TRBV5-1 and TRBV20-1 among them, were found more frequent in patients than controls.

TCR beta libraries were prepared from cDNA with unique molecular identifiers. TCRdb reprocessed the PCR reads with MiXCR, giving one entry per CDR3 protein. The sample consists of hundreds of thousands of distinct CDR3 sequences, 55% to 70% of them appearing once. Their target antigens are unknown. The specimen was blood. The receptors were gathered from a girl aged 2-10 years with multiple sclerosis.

CDR3 in amino acids: CASSASGTRGEQYF. CDR3 DNA sequence: TGTGCCAGCAGCGCCTCCGGGACTAGGGGGGAGCAGTACTTC. This chain connects TRBV7-2 to TRBJ2-7, with 8 positions matching TRBD2. The CDR3 totals 14 residues. The ends lost 5 bases at V and 7 bases at J; junction bases unmatched: 10. Germline-derived CDR1 and CDR2 are SGHTA and FQGNSA.

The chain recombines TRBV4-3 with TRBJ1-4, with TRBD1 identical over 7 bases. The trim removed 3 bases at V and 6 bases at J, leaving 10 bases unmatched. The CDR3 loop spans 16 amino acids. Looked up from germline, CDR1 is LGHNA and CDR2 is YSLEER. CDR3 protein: CASSHGWTGVDEKLFF. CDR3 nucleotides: TGCGCCAGCAGCCATGGTTGGACAGGTGTGGATGAAAAACTGTTTTTT.

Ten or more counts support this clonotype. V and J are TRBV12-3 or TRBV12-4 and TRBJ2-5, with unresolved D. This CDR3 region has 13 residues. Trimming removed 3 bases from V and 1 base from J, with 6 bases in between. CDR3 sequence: CASSFGSQETQYF. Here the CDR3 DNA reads TGTGCCAGCAGTTTTGGCAGCCAAGAGACCCAGTACTTC.

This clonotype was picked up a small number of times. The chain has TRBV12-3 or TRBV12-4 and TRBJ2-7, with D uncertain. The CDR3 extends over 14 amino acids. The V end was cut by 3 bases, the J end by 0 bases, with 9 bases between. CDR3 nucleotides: TGTGCCAGCAGTTTTCAGGTAACCTCCTACGAGCAGTACTTC. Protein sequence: CASSFQVTSYEQYF.

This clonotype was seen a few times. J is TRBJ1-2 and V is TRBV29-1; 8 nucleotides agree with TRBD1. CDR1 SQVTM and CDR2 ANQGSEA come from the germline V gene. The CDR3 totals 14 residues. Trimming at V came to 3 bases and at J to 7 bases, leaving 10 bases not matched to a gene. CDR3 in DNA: TGCAGCGTTGAGGTTGGGCAGGGGGCAGGTGGCTACACCTTC. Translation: CSVEVGQGAGGYTF.

CDR3 nucleotide sequence: TGTGCCTGGACTAAGGGGGCGAACACTGAAGCTTTCTTT. Translated, it gives CAWTKGANTEAFF. The gene calls are TRBV30 and TRBJ1-1; 7 positions match TRBD1. Trimming took 4 bases from V and 1 from J; bases not matched to a gene: 3. The CDR3 sequence is 13 residues long. Germline CDR1 and CDR2: GTSNPN and SVGIG (reference sequence).

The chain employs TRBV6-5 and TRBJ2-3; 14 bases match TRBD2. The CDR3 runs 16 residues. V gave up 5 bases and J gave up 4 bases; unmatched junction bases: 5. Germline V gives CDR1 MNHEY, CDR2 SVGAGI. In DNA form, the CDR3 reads TGTGCCAGCAGTCGGACTAGCGGGGGGCAGCCAGATACGCAGTATTTT. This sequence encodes CASSRTSGGQPDTQYF.

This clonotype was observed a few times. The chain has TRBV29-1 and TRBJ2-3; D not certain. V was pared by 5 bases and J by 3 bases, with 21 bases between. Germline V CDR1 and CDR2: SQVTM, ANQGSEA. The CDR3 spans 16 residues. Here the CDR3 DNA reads TGCAGCGTTTCCCCAAGAGGCAGGAAAGGAACAGATACGCAGTATTTT. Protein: CSVSPRGRKGTDTQYF.